These 26 T cell receptor beta chains were all obtained from the same sample, sequenced in a study of Tregs in tolerant kidney transplant recipients. Only in-frame clones appear in the TCRdb table, and some are missing; sequencing was by immunoSEQ multiplex PCR. The sample carries roughly 66,000 clones, roughly 92% recorded once. Specimen: CD8+ T cells from blood, collected before the transplant. The receptors shown here come from a human donor who received a combined kidney and bone marrow transplant.

The chain joins TRBV28 to TRBJ1-2; no definite D call. Per the germline V gene, CDR1 is MDHEN and CDR2 is SYDVKM. The V and J ends lost 3 bases and 5 bases respectively, with 13 bases between them. This CDR3 spans 14 amino acids. This CDR3 is CASSLRHGYYGYTF. The CDR3 DNA is TGTGCCAGCAGTTTGCGACACGGATATTATGGCTACACCTTC.

The chain employs TRBV7-2 and TRBJ2-7; 10 nucleotides match TRBD2. The CDR3 consists of 18 residues. Germline V gene data show CDR1 as SGHTA and CDR2 as FQGNSA. V lost 0 bases, J lost 3 bases, and 11 bases stayed unmatched. The CDR3 nucleotides read TGTGCCAGCAGCTTAGCAAGCGGGAGGGCCCTATCTCTCTACGAGCAGTACTTC. Encoded protein: CASSLASGRALSLYEQYF.

The chain carries TRBV28 and TRBJ1-5; 8 bases fit TRBD1. J lost 6 bases, V lost 7 bases, and 20 bases had no gene match. The CDR3 has 18 amino acids. Per germline, CDR1 MDHEN and CDR2 SYDVKM. The CDR3 DNA is TGTGCCAGCATCCCGGACAGGGATTTACGTTTGGCTACTCAGCCCCAGCATTTT. It is translated as CASIPDRDLRLATQPQHF.

The gene calls are TRBV21-1 and TRBJ2-7; the table's D call of TRBD1 was not tested on the DNA. TRBV21-1 is a pseudogene. The CDR3 is made up of 18 amino acids. This CDR3 reads CASSKKRLGQGIYYEQYF. CDR3 in DNA: TGTGCCAGCAGCAAAAAAAGGTTAGGACAGGGTATATACTACGAGCAGTACTTC.

J is TRBJ2-1 and V is TRBV10-3, with 7 bases identical to TRBD2. V was pared by 5 bases and J by 9 bases, with 10 bases of the junction left unmatched. Germline V gives CDR1 ENHRY, CDR2 SYGVKD. This CDR3 is built from 14 residues. The CDR3 nucleotides read TGTGCCATCAGTAGCGGGGCAGAAAGGGGTGAGCAGTTCTTC. It is translated as CAISSGAERGEQFF.

The chain has TRBV28 and TRBJ2-3; 11 bases agree with TRBD2. Trimming removed 6 bases from V and 2 bases from J; junction bases left unmatched: 4. The length of the CDR3 is 15 residues. Germline V lookup: CDR1 MDHEN, CDR2 SYDVKM. The CDR3 nucleotides read TGTGCCAGCAGCCGACTAGCGGGGTACACAGATACGCAGTATTTT. It specifies CASSRLAGYTDTQYF.

The chain is built from TRBV30 and TRBJ1-4; TRBD1 aligns across 11 bases. This CDR3 is built from 16 residues. V lost 1 base and J lost 5; bases outside the gene matches: 6. Germline V lookup: CDR1 GTSNPN, CDR2 SVGIG (reference sequence). The CDR3 sequence is CAWSEGQGVMNEKLFF. The CDR3 DNA follows: TGTGCCTGGAGTGAGGGACAGGGGGTAATGAATGAAAAACTGTTTTTT.

V and J are TRBV11-3 and TRBJ1-1; D is uncertain. From germline, CDR1 is SGHNT and CDR2 YENEEA. This CDR3 has 12 amino acids. V gave up 6 bases and J gave up 5 bases, with 10 bases separating them. The CDR3 coding sequence is TGTGCCAGCAGTTATGGCTTGACTGAAGCTTTCTTT. Its translation: CASSYGLTEAFF.

The rearrangement joins TRBV4-1 to TRBJ1-1; maybe TRBD1 (5 bases). This CDR3 has 13 residues. The V end lost 2 bases, the J end lost 5 bases, and 9 bases lay between the germline ends. CDR1 is MGHRA and CDR2 is YSYEKL in the germline V gene. CDR3: CASSQIRGTEAFF. In nucleotides, the CDR3 is TGCGCCAGCAGCCAAATTCGGGGGACTGAAGCTTTCTTT.

The CDR3 region has the DNA TGTGCCAGTAGTAAGGGACTAGCGGGAGGGCCAGGAGATACGCAGTATTTT. It translates to CASSKGLAGGPGDTQYF. The chain is built from TRBV19 and TRBJ2-3; 16 bases agree with TRBD2. CDR3 length: 17 residues. The V gene end was trimmed by 4 bases and the J gene end by 5 bases; junction bases not matched to a gene: 6. Germline V gene sequence: CDR1 LNHDA, CDR2 SQIVND (reference sequence).

This clone has just a few counts. The V call is TRBV6-6, the J call TRBJ2-1; TRBD2 agrees at 7 bases. The CDR3 has 16 amino acids. In germline, CDR1 is MNHNY, CDR2 SVGAGI (reference sequence). V gave up 6 bases and J gave up 2 bases; unmatched junction bases: 10. CDR3 in DNA: TGTGCCAGCAGCCTCCTCCCTAGCGGACCCTACAATGAGCAGTTCTTC. Translation: CASSLLPSGPYNEQFF.

V gene TRBV4-3 combines with J gene TRBJ2-3; 7 nucleotides match TRBD1. This CDR3 is 17 amino acids long. J lost 3 bases, V lost 3 bases, and 12 bases had no gene match. Germline CDR1 is LGHNA and CDR2 is YSLEER. CDR3 sequence (DNA): TGCGCCAGCAGCCAGGAGTCGGGCACAGGGGTAACAGATACGCAGTATTTT. Protein sequence: CASSQESGTGVTDTQYF.

The genes are TRBV4-3 and TRBJ2-1; 10 bases agree with TRBD2. The CDR3 contains 16 residues. The germline V gene has CDR1 LGHNA and CDR2 YSLEER. V was pared by 0 bases and J by 7 bases, with 6 bases of the junction left unmatched. CDR3 sequence reads: CASSQDPSGSGNEQFF. The CDR3, as DNA: TGCGCCAGCAGCCAAGACCCTAGCGGGAGTGGGAATGAGCAGTTCTTC.

The V and J genes are TRBV6-6 and TRBJ2-7; 7 nucleotides align to TRBD2. Germline V CDR1 and CDR2: MNHNY, SVGAGI (reference sequence). The V gene end was trimmed by 3 bases and the J gene end by 3 bases; junction bases not matched to a gene: 8. This CDR3 contains 15 residues. The CDR3 here is CASSYGGETYYEQYF. The CDR3 bases are TGTGCCAGCAGTTATGGGGGGGAAACATACTACGAGCAGTACTTC.

The chain is built from TRBV4-2 and TRBJ2-3; 7 bases map to TRBD2. The CDR3 sequence is 15 residues long. The V and J ends lost 3 bases and 4 bases, in that order; junction bases with no gene match: 7. Per germline, CDR1 LGHNA and CDR2 YNFKEQ. The chain's CDR3 is CASSHPGTNPDTQYF. For the CDR3, the DNA is TGTGCCAGCAGCCACCCGGGGACTAACCCAGATACGCAGTATTTT.

J is TRBJ2-7 and V is TRBV10-3, with 7 bases identical to TRBD1. Germline CDR1 is ENHRY and CDR2 is SYGVKD. This CDR3 is built from 14 residues. The V gene end was trimmed by 5 bases and the J gene end by 2 bases; junction bases not matched to a gene: 6. CDR3 residues: CAISTGTEPYEQYF. The CDR3 region has the DNA TGTGCCATCAGTACCGGGACAGAACCCTACGAGCAGTACTTC.

The V call is TRBV29-1, the J call TRBJ1-1; unclear D gene. Germline CDR1 and CDR2: SQVTM and ANQGSEA. The CDR3 is 13 amino acids. Trimming took off 4 bases at V and 0 bases at J, with 9 bases between the two ends. This CDR3 is CSVGAAMNTEAFF. As DNA, the CDR3 is TGCAGCGTTGGTGCAGCGATGAACACTGAAGCTTTCTTT.

This rearrangement joins TRBV5-8 to TRBJ2-5; TRBD1 agrees at 9 bases. The CDR3 covers 15 residues. Germline lookup yields CDR1 SGHTS and CDR2 YDEGEE. The V and J ends lost 6 bases and 4 bases, in that order; junction bases with no gene match: 10. The CDR3 protein is CASTFGTGRTETQYF. Here the CDR3 DNA reads TGTGCCAGCACCTTCGGGACAGGGAGGACAGAGACCCAGTACTTC.

This rearrangement joins TRBV2 to TRBJ2-1; TRBD2 matches 7 bases. The CDR3 has 15 amino acids. The trim removed 8 bases at V and 2 bases at J, leaving 9 bases unmatched. Germline values: CDR1 SNHLY, CDR2 FYNNEI. The CDR3 is CASGGREVPYNEQFF. CDR3 nucleotide sequence: TGTGCCAGCGGGGGACGGGAGGTACCCTACAATGAGCAGTTCTTC.

The gene calls are TRBV27 and TRBJ1-4; no clear D. The length of the CDR3 is 17 residues. Germline CDR1 reads MNHEY; CDR2 reads SMNVEV (reference sequence). Between the trimmed V and J ends, which lost 5 bases and 0 bases, there was a span of 16 bases. The CDR3 DNA is TGTGCCAGCAGTGCGACGACAATGGGCGCAACTAATGAAAAACTGTTTTTT. It specifies CASSATTMGATNEKLFF.

The rearrangement links TRBV27 to TRBJ2-7; 7 bases fit TRBD1. This CDR3 contains 14 residues. Trimming cost V 5 bases and J 3 bases; bases outside gene matches: 7. The germline V gene encodes CDR1 MNHEY and CDR2 SMNVEV (reference sequence). In nucleotides, the CDR3 is TGTGCCAGCAGTCATACAGGGGAAGGCTACGAGCAGTACTTC. As protein: CASSHTGEGYEQYF.

This chain uses TRBV5-4 with TRBJ2-5, with 7 bases fitting TRBD2. CDR3 length: 14 amino acids. Germline CDR1 SGHNT, CDR2 YYREEE (reference sequence). V trimming: 1 base; J trimming: 5 bases; junction bases outside the gene matches: 5. The CDR3 sequence: CASSLPGGGETQYF. The CDR3, as DNA: TGTGCCAGCAGCTTGCCGGGAGGTGGGGAGACCCAGTACTTC.

The V gene is TRBV6-1, the J gene TRBJ2-7; the D gene is possibly TRBD1 (5 bases). This CDR3 comprises 15 residues. V gave up 2 bases and J gave up 4 bases, with 15 bases separating them. Per the germline V gene, CDR1 is MNHNS and CDR2 is SASEGT. The CDR3: CASSERARVGYEQYF. The CDR3 DNA sequence: TGTGCCAGCAGTGAAAGGGCCAGGGTAGGGTACGAGCAGTACTTC.

CDR3 region: CASSLGGRGPKGGETQYF. The CDR3 nucleotides are TGTGCCAGCAGCTTGGGTGGGCGGGGGCCAAAGGGGGGAGAGACCCAGTACTTC. The chain links TRBV5-6 to TRBJ2-5, with D perhaps matching TRBD2 (7 bases). CDR1 is SGHDT, CDR2 YYEEEE, per germline. V was shortened by 0 bases and J by 4 bases, with 22 bases between the two germline ends. CDR3 size: 18 residues.

The chain combines TRBV19 with TRBJ2-1, with 8 positions matching TRBD2. Germline trimming cut 2 bases from V and 1 base from J; bases unmatched to any gene: 10. The CDR3 loop spans 18 amino acids. The germline V gene has CDR1 LNHDA and CDR2 SQIVND (reference sequence). The CDR3 spells CASSIMWREVNSYNEQFF. The DNA of the CDR3 is TGTGCCAGTAGTATAATGTGGCGGGAGGTAAATTCCTACAATGAGCAGTTCTTC.

The genes are TRBV7-9 and TRBJ2-7; 7 bases align to TRBD2. Per germline, CDR1 SEHNR and CDR2 FQNEAQ (reference sequence). Trimming removed 8 bases from V and 0 bases from J; junction bases left unmatched: 4. The CDR3 covers 13 residues. For the CDR3, the DNA is TGTGCCAGCGGGGGGGAGTTCTCCTACGAGCAGTACTTC. This codes for CASGGEFSYEQYF.